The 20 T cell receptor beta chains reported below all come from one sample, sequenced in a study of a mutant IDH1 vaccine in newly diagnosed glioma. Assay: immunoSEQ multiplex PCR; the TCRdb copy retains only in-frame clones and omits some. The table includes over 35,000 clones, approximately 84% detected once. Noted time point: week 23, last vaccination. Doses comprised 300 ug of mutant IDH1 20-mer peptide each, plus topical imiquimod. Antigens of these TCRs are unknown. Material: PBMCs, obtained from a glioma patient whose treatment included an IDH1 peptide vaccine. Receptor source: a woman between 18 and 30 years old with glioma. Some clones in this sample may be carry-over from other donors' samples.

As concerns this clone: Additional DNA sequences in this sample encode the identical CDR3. This CDR3 is CASRQGGTEAFF. The CDR3 nucleotides read TGTGCCAGTAGACAGGGGGGCACTGAAGCTTTCTTT. The chain employs TRBV19 and TRBJ1-1, with 8 bases aligning to TRBD1. The CDR3 runs 12 residues. Trimming cost V 6 bases and J 4 bases; bases outside gene matches: 1. The germline V gene has CDR1 LNHDA and CDR2 SQIVND (reference sequence).

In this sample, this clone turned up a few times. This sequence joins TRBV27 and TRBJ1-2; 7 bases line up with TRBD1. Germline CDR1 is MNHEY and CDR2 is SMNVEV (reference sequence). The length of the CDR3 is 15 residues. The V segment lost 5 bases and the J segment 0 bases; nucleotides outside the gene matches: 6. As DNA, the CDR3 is TGTGCCAGCAGTCGCGGAGGGACAGCTAACTATGGCTACACCTTC. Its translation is CASSRGGTANYGYTF.

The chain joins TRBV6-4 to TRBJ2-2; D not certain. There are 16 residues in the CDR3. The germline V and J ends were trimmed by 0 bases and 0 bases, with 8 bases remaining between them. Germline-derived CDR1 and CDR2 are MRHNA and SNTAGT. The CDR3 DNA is TGTGCCAGCAGTGACTCAGGGTCGGCGAACACCGGGGAGCTGTTTTTT. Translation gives CASSDSGSANTGELFF.

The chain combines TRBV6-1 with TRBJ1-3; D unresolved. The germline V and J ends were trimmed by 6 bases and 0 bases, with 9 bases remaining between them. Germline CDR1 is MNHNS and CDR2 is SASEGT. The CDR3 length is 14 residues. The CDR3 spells CASRTRGSGNTIYF. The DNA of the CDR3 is TGTGCCAGCAGAACACGGGGCTCTGGAAACACCATATATTTT.

CDR3 bases: TGCGCCAGCAGCTTGAACGCCGGGACGGACTCTAATGAAAAACTGTTTTTT. Amino acids: CASSLNAGTDSNEKLFF. The chain links TRBV5-1 to TRBJ1-4; tentatively, D is TRBD1 (5 bases). V was shortened by 1 base and J by 3 bases, with 16 bases between the two germline ends. There are 17 residues in the CDR3. Germline CDR1 is SGHRS and CDR2 is YFSETQ.

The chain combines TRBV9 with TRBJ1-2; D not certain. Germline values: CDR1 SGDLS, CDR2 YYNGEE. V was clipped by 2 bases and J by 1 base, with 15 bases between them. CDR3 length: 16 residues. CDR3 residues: CASSVSRESFNYGYTF. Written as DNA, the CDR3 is TGTGCCAGCAGCGTTTCACGGGAGTCCTTTAACTATGGCTACACCTTC.

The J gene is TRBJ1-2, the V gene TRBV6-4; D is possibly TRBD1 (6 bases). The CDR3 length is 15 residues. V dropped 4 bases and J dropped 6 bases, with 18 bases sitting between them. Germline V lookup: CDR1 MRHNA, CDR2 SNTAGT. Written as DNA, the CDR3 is TGTGCCAGCAGTGCTGACAGGAAAGGTTTTCATGGCTACACCTTC. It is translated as CASSADRKGFHGYTF.

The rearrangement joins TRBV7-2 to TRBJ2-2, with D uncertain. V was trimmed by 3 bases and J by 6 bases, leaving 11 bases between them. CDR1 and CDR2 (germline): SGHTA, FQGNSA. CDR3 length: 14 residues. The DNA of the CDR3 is TGTGCCAGCAGCTTCGGTCCCGGCCCCGGGGAGCTGTTTTTT. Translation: CASSFGPGPGELFF.

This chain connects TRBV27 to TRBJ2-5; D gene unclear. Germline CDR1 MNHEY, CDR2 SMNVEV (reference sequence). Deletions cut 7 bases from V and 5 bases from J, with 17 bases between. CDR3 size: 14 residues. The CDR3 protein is CASNPIAPGETQYF. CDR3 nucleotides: TGTGCCAGCAATCCTATCGCCCCCGGTGAGACCCAGTACTTC.

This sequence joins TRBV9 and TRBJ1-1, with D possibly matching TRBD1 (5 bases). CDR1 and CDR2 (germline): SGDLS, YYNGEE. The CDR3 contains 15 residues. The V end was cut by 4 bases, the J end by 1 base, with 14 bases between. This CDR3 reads CASSSGTLGNTEAFF. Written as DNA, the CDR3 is TGTGCCAGCAGCTCGGGGACTCTGGGGAACACTGAAGCTTTCTTT.

The CDR3 here is CASSQELGFDTEAFF. The DNA for the CDR3 is TGCGCCAGCAGCCAAGAATTAGGGTTTGACACTGAAGCTTTCTTT. The chain employs TRBV4-3 and TRBJ1-1; D is ambiguous. This CDR3 has 15 residues. The germline V gene encodes CDR1 LGHNA and CDR2 YSLEER. With 0 bases removed from V and 3 bases from J, the gap between germline ends came to 11 bases.

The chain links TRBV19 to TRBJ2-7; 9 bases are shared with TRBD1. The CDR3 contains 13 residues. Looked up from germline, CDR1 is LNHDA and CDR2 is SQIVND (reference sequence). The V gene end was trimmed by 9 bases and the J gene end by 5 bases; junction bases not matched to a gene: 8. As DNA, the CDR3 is TGTGCCAGCAACCCCGGGACAGGGAACGAGCAGTACTTC. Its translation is CASNPGTGNEQYF. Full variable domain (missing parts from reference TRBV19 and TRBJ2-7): DGGITQSPKYLFRKEGQNVTLSCEQNLNHDAMYWYRQDPGQGLRLIYYSQIVNDFQKGDIAEGYSVSREKKESFPLTVTSAQKNPTAFYLCASNPGTGNEQYFGPGTRLTVT.

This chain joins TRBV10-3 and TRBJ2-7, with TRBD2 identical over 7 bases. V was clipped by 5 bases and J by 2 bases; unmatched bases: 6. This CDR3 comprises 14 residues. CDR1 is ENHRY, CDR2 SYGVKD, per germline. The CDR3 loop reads CAISPKGGTYEQYF. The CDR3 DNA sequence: TGTGCCATCAGTCCCAAGGGAGGGACCTACGAGCAGTACTTC.

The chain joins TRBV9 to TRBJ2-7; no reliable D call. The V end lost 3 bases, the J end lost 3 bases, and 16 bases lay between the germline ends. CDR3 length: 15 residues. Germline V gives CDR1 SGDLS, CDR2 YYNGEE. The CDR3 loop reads CASSGSPGSHYEQYF. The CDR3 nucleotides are TGTGCCAGCAGCGGGTCCCCGGGCTCCCACTACGAGCAGTACTTC.

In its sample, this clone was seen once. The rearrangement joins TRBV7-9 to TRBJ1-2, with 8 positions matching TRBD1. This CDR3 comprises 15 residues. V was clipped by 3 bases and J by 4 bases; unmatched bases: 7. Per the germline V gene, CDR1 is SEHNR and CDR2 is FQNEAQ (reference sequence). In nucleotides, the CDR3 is TGTGCCAGCAGCTTTAGGGCAGGGGGCGGCTATGGCTACACCTTC. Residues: CASSFRAGGGYGYTF.

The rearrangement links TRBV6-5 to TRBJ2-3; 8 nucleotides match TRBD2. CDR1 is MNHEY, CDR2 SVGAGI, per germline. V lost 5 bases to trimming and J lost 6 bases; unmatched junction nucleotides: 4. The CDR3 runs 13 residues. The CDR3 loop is CASSPGGLDTQYF. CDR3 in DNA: TGTGCCAGCAGTCCGGGGGGGCTGGATACGCAGTATTTT.

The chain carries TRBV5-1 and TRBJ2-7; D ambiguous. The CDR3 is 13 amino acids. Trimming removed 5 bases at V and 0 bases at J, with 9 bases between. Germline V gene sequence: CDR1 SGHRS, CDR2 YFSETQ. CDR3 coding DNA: TGCGCCAGCAGGAGCAGTGACTCCTACGAGCAGTACTTC. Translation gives CASRSSDSYEQYF.

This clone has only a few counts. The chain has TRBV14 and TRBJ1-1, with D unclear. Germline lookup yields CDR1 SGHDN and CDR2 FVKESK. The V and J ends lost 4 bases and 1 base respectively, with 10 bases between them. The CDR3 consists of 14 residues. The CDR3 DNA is TGTGCCAGCAGCCCACACCCGTCGAACACTGAAGCTTTCTTT. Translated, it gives CASSPHPSNTEAFF.

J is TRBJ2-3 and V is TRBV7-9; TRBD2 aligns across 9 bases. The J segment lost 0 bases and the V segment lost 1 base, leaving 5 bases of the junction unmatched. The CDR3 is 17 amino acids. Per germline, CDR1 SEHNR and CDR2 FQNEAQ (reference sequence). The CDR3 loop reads CASSLGPGLASTDTQYF. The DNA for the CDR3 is TGTGCCAGCAGCTTAGGGCCCGGACTAGCGAGCACAGATACGCAGTATTTT.

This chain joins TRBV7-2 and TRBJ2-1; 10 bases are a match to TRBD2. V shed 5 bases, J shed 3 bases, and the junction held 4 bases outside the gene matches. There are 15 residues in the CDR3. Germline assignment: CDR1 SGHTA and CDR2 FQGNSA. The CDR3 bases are TGTGCCAGCAGCACCGGACTAGCGGTCTACAATGAGCAGTTCTTC. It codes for CASSTGLAVYNEQFF.